The rows below give T cell receptor beta chains drawn from one sample of a study of shared clonotypes between healthy human individuals. TCRdb's copy holds only in-frame clones and misses some; the assay was immunoSEQ multiplex PCR. The sample contains roughly 1,500,000 clones, 95% to 99% of which appear only once. The sequenced sample was naive CD4+ T cells sorted from blood. The receptors originated from a man under 40 in good health. Both conserved end residues are part of each CDR3. A D gene is named only where the DNA matches it firmly. Where a row states a size, it is once, few, many or the class of an expanded clone; other rows omit it.

clone size: -; J gene: TRBJ1-4; V gene: TRBV27; D gene: -; CDR3 DNA: TGTGCCAGCAGTCCTATGGAGGGGAAACTGTTTTTT; CDR3 protein: CASSPMEGKLFF
clone size: -; J gene: TRBJ2-1; V gene: TRBV18; D gene: TRBD1; CDR3 DNA: TGTGCCAGCTCACCACCGGGACAGAGAGATGGTGAGCAGTTCTTC; CDR3 protein: CASSPPGQRDGEQFF
clone size: -; J gene: TRBJ2-3; V gene: TRBV29-1; D gene: -; CDR3 DNA: TGCAGCGTTGGCACAGATACGCAGTATTTT; CDR3 protein: CSVGTDTQYF
clone size: -; J gene: TRBJ1-3; V gene: TRBV18; D gene: -; CDR3 DNA: TGTGCCAGCTCACCACTGGATGGGACTGGGACCAAACTTCTTGGAAACACCATATATTTT; CDR3 protein: CASSPLDGTGTKLLGNTIYF
clone size: -; J gene: TRBJ2-1; V gene: TRBV18; D gene: TRBD1; CDR3 DNA: TGTGCCAGCTCCCGACAGGGGTTTGCCTCAAGCTCCTACAATGAGCAGTTCTTC; CDR3 protein: CASSRQGFASSSYNEQFF
clone size: -; J gene: TRBJ2-2; V gene: TRBV7-9; D gene: -; CDR3 DNA: TGTGCCAGCAGCTTAGTTGTGACAGGGAACACCGGGGAGCTGTTTTTT; CDR3 protein: CASSLVVTGNTGELFF
clone size: -; J gene: TRBJ2-6; V gene: TRBV19; D gene: -; CDR3 DNA: TGTGCCAGTAGTACGGACTTCTCTGGGGCCAACGTCCTGACTTTC; CDR3 protein: CASSTDFSGANVLTF
clone size: once; J gene: TRBJ2-3; V gene: TRBV10-2; D gene: TRBD2; CDR3 DNA: TGCGCCAGCAGGGTTCTAGCGGGGTCTGATACGCAGTATTTT; CDR3 protein: CASRVLAGSDTQYF
clone size: -; J gene: TRBJ2-4; V gene: TRBV4-1; D gene: TRBD1; CDR3 DNA: TGCGCCAGCAGCCAAGAACCAGGACAGGGAAAAAACATTCAGTACTTC; CDR3 protein: CASSQEPGQGKNIQYF
clone size: once; J gene: TRBJ2-7; V gene: TRBV25-1; D gene: -; CDR3 DNA: TGTGCCAGCAGCCGGGACGAGCTACGGGTCGAGCAGTACTTC; CDR3 protein: CASSRDELRVEQYF
clone size: -; J gene: TRBJ2-7; V gene: TRBV5-1; D gene: -; CDR3 DNA: TGCGCCAGCAGCTTGGCGGGGAACGGTTACGAGCAGTACTTC; CDR3 protein: CASSLAGNGYEQYF
clone size: -; J gene: TRBJ1-1; V gene: TRBV4-3; D gene: -; CDR3 DNA: TGCGCCAGCAGCCAAGATCGACTTACACCGAACACTGAAGCTTTCTTT; CDR3 protein: CASSQDRLTPNTEAFF
clone size: -; J gene: TRBJ2-2; V gene: TRBV9; D gene: TRBD2; CDR3 DNA: TGTGCCAGCAGCTTTGGACTAGCGGGAGGTGCGGACACCGGGGAGCTGTTTTTT; CDR3 protein: CASSFGLAGGADTGELFF
clone size: -; J gene: TRBJ2-7; V gene: TRBV20-1; D gene: TRBD2; CDR3 DNA: TGCAGTGCAAGCCGGGGACTACAAACAAGCTTC; CDR3 protein: CSASRGLQTSF
clone size: -; J gene: TRBJ1-1; V gene: TRBV19; D gene: -; CDR3 DNA: TGTGCCAGTAGTAAGGGGCGGTGGACTGAAGCTTTCTTT; CDR3 protein: CASSKGRWTEAFF
clone size: -; J gene: TRBJ1-4; V gene: TRBV5-4; D gene: TRBD1; CDR3 DNA: TGTGCCAGCAGCTCTAGACAGGGGGAAGGTGAAAAACTGTTTTTT; CDR3 protein: CASSSRQGEGEKLFF
clone size: -; J gene: TRBJ2-2; V gene: TRBV4-1; D gene: TRBD1; CDR3 DNA: TGCGCCAGCAGCCATCGACAGGGGGTCAACGGGGAGCTGTTTTTT; CDR3 protein: CASSHRQGVNGELFF
clone size: -; J gene: TRBJ2-1; V gene: TRBV7-2; D gene: -; CDR3 DNA: TGTGCCAGCAGCTTAGTCTATGAGCAGTTCTTC; CDR3 protein: CASSLVYEQFF
clone size: -; J gene: TRBJ1-4; V gene: TRBV10-3; D gene: -; CDR3 DNA: TGTGCCATCAGTGCGTCAGGGGATGAAAAACTGTTTTTT; CDR3 protein: CAISASGDEKLFF
clone size: -; J gene: TRBJ2-3; V gene: TRBV6-1; D gene: -; CDR3 DNA: TGTGCCAGCAGTGGACGAGGGGGTGGCGGGACAGATACGCAGTATTTT; CDR3 protein: CASSGRGGGGTDTQYF
clone size: -; J gene: TRBJ2-1; V gene: TRBV6-5; D gene: -; CDR3 DNA: TGTGCCAGCAGTTACCGGGGTTGGATTGATGAGCAGTTCTTC; CDR3 protein: CASSYRGWIDEQFF
clone size: -; J gene: TRBJ2-7; V gene: TRBV4-2; D gene: -; CDR3 DNA: TGTGCCAGCAGCCAAGAGGGGAGCTCCTACGAGCAGTACTTC; CDR3 protein: CASSQEGSSYEQYF
clone size: once; J gene: TRBJ2-3; V gene: TRBV5-1; D gene: -; CDR3 DNA: TGCGCCAGCAGCTCCACCGGAGGGCCTGCAGATACGCAGTATTTT; CDR3 protein: CASSSTGGPADTQYF
clone size: once; J gene: TRBJ2-7; V gene: TRBV6-5; D gene: -; CDR3 DNA: TGTGCCAGCAGTTACTCTTCCGCGTTCTCCTACGAGCAGTACTTC; CDR3 protein: CASSYSSAFSYEQYF
clone size: -; J gene: TRBJ2-1; V gene: TRBV7-8; D gene: -; CDR3 DNA: TGTGCCAGCTGGCGGAACGACTACAATGAGCAGTTCTTC; CDR3 protein: CASWRNDYNEQFF
clone size: once; J gene: TRBJ1-5; V gene: TRBV19; D gene: -; CDR3 DNA: TGTGCCAGTAGTAGAAACAGGGTCGGACCCCAGCATTTT; CDR3 protein: CASSRNRVGPQHF
clone size: few; J gene: TRBJ2-5; V gene: TRBV7-8; D gene: -; CDR3 DNA: TGTGCCAGCAGCTTACTGACAAGCACGGAGACCCAGTACTTC; CDR3 protein: CASSLLTSTETQYF
clone size: -; J gene: TRBJ2-1; V gene: TRBV9; D gene: -; CDR3 DNA: TGTGCCAGCAGCGTAGATGAGGGGAGCTCCTACAATGAGCAGTTCTTC; CDR3 protein: CASSVDEGSSYNEQFF
clone size: -; J gene: TRBJ1-1; V gene: TRBV28; D gene: -; CDR3 DNA: TGTGCCAGCAGCCCCGCCCGGACTGAAGCTTTCTTT; CDR3 protein: CASSPARTEAFF
clone size: -; J gene: TRBJ2-1; V gene: TRBV7-2; D gene: -; CDR3 DNA: TGTGCCAGCAGCTTAGGGATCTCCTACAATGAGCAGTTCTTC; CDR3 protein: CASSLGISYNEQFF
clone size: -; J gene: TRBJ2-2; V gene: TRBV5-1; D gene: TRBD2; CDR3 DNA: TGCGCCAGCAGCTTGGACGGACCCTTAGCGGGACTCGCGAACACCGGGGAGCTGTTTTTT; CDR3 protein: CASSLDGPLAGLANTGELFF
clone size: -; J gene: TRBJ2-3; V gene: TRBV5-4; D gene: -; CDR3 DNA: TGTGCCAGCAGCTTGACTATATCCACAGATACGCAGTATTTT; CDR3 protein: CASSLTISTDTQYF
clone size: -; J gene: TRBJ2-7; V gene: TRBV11-2; D gene: -; CDR3 DNA: TGTGCCAGCAGCTTAGATCCCCGGGGCGAGCAGTACTTC; CDR3 protein: CASSLDPRGEQYF